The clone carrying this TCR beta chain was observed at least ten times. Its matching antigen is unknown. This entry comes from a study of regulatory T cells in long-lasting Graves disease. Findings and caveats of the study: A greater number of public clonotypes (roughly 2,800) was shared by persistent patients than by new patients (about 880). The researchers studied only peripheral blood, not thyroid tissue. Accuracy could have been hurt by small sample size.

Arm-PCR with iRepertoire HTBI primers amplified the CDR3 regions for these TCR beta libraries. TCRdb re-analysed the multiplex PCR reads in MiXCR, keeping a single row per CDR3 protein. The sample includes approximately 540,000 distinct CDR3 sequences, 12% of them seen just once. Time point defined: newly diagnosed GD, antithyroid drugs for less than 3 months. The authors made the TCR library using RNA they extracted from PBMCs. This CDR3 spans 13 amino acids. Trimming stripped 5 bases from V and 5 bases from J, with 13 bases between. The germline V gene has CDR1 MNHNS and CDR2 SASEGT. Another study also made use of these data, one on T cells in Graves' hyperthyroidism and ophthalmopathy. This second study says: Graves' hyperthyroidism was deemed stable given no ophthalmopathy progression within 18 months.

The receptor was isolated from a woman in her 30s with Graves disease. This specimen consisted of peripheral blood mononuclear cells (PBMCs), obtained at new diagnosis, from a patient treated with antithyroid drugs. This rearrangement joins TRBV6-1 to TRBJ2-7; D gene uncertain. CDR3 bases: TGTGCCAGCAGTAGTGGAGTATATGACGAGCAGTACTTC. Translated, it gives CASSSGVYDEQYF.